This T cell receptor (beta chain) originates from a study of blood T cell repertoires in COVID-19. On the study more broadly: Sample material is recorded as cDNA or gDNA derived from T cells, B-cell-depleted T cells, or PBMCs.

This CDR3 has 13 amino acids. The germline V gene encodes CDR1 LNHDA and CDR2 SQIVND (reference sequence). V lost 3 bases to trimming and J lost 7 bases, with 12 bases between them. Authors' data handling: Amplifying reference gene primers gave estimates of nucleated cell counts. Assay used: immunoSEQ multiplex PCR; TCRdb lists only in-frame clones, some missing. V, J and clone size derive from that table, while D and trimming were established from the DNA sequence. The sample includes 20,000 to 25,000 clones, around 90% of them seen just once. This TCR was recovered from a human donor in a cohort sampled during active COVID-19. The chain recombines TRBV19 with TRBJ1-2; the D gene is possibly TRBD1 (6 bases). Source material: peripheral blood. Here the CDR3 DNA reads TGTGCCAGTAGTATTACAGGGATGATTGGCTACACCTTC. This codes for CASSITGMIGYTF.